The present TCR beta chain was sequenced within a study of blood T cell repertoires in COVID-19 (dated by TCRdb to about 2020). Regarding the complete study: Samples from collaborators originated in the United States, Italy and Spain and spanned both the acute and convalescent phases of COVID-19. The material from the prospective study consisted of cDNA or gDNA derived from T cells, B-cell-depleted T cells, or PBMCs. The dataset comprised deeply sampled blood TCRbeta repertoires from subjects exposed to, actively infected with, or recovered from COVID-19. The repertoires were released in a freely available public database intended as a resource for research on the immune response to SARS-CoV-2. The samples were drawn from the first 160 participants of the ongoing ImmuneRACE study and from 950 to 1,500 subjects provided by 6 global collaborators. Nearly every sample came with metadata listing a de-identified subject ID, COVID-19 status, age in years and sex. Where HLA class I and class II types were available, the types were taken from metadata supplied by the sample provider, not from assay-based typing.

The paper as a whole reports these results and caveats: Clinical and demographic metadata were provided uncurated, with the amount varying by source and participant.

This clone has just a few counts. It lacks a known antigen. Base-call qualities are not available, and no considerably larger clone is one nucleotide away. The CDR3 runs 14 amino acids, cysteine and phenylalanine included. The DNA shown is the 42-base CDR3, in frame from base 1. Here V drops 7 bases and J drops 4 bases, and the junction holds 7 bases not matched to any gene. CDR1 and CDR2, per the germline V gene, are MNHEY and SVGAGI. A second Seattle source provided samples from volunteer blood donors who had recovered from COVID-19. The collaborating institutions used their own protocols to collect whole blood in K2EDTA tubes. For TCRbeta analysis, collaborators shipped samples as frozen whole blood, isolated PBMCs, or DNA extracted from either of those sample types. TCRbeta CDR3 regions were amplified from genomic DNA using the immunoSEQ Assay, a bias-controlled multiplex PCR. In the paper's pipeline: The number of nucleated cells in each sample was estimated by amplification of reference gene primers within the assay. Sequence reads were collapsed and filtered to measure the absolute abundance of every unique TCRbeta CDR3 rearrangement. For each sample, productive Simpson clonality was calculated by taking the square root of Simpson's diversity index across productive rearrangements. TCRdb's version of the immuneACCESS table is confined to in-frame rearrangements and falls short of the full clone set. An unresolved V gene accounts for under half of the shortfall where checked; the remainder is of unknown origin. V, J and clone size are those of that table, while D and trimming were read from the DNA. The sample data list 200,000 to 250,000 clones, and about nine tenths of these were observed just once. About 2% of the sample is held by the ten biggest clonotypes.

The TCR sequence derives from a young man who had recovered from COVID-19. The chain is made from TRBV6-5 and TRBJ1-5, with 7 bases aligning to TRBD1. The specimen sequenced was peripheral blood. The CDR3 reads CASKHRGGNQPQHF. In nucleotides, the sequence is TGTGCCAGCAAACACAGGGGAGGTAATCAGCCCCAGCATTTT.